These T cell receptor beta chains were read from a single sample in a study of T-cell memory formation after mild COVID-19. MiXCR, applied by TCRdb to the 5' RACE reads, yields one record per CDR3 protein. The sample contains hundreds of thousands of distinct CDR3 sequences, roughly 20% of which appear only once. The specimen sequenced was PBMCs or a T cell subset sorted from them (not recorded which). The receptors derive from an adult woman who had mild COVID-19 (a few samples of this study predate the infection). Cell type and time point are not known. Both conserved end residues are part of each CDR3. D genes are given only for firm matches. Expanded clones get a size class; other rows say once, few or many, or leave the size out.

>few|TRBJ2-5|TRBD2|TRBV6-2/TRBV6-3
CASSYSGPLAGVGETQYF
TGTGCCAGCAGTTACTCGGGCCCCCTAGCGGGAGTTGGGGAGACCCAGTACTTC
>few|TRBJ2-7|TRBD2|TRBV20-1
CSASRRLAAYEQYF
TGCAGTGCTAGCCGGCGACTAGCGGCCTACGAGCAGTACTTC
>.|TRBJ2-5|TRBD2|TRBV27
CASRAFGGREETQYF
TGTGCCAGTAGAGCCTTCGGCGGGAGAGAAGAGACCCAGTACTTC
>few|TRBJ1-1|.|TRBV10-3
CAISDRGMNTEAFF
TGTGCCATCAGTGATCGGGGCATGAACACTGAAGCTTTCTTT
>few|TRBJ2-3|.|TRBV2
CASSKYSTSTDTQYF
TGTGCCAGCAGCAAGTACTCTACTAGCACAGATACGCAGTATTTT
>.|TRBJ1-2|TRBD1|TRBV20-1
CSAISGQGGPGYTF
TGCAGTGCTATTTCGGGACAGGGGGGTCCGGGCTACACCTTC
>.|TRBJ1-4|TRBD1|TRBV7-9
CASSAQGAWSEKLFF
TGTGCCAGCAGCGCACAGGGGGCGTGGAGTGAAAAACTGTTTTTT
>.|TRBJ1-4|TRBD1|TRBV7-9
CASSPFQQGRVEKLFF
TGTGCCAGCAGCCCTTTCCAACAGGGGAGGGTTGAAAAACTGTTTTTT
>few|TRBJ2-5|TRBD2|TRBV11-2
CASSLDLQGGWETQYF
TGTGCCAGCAGCTTAGATCTGCAGGGAGGGTGGGAGACCCAGTACTTC
>many|TRBJ2-7|TRBD1|TRBV29-1
CSVEGTGGYEQYF
TGCAGCGTTGAGGGGACAGGGGGCTACGAGCAGTACTTC
>.|TRBJ2-3|TRBD2|TRBV6-5
CASSYETSPDTQYF
TGTGCCAGCAGTTACGAGACTAGCCCAGATACGCAGTATTTT
>few|TRBJ2-7|.|TRBV20-1
CSARDGRERGILEQYF
TGCAGTGCTAGAGATGGGAGGGAGAGGGGGATTCTCGAGCAGTACTTC
>.|TRBJ2-2|TRBD1|TRBV5-6
CASSSLGTGTGELFF
TGTGCCAGCAGCTCGCTCGGGACAGGGACCGGGGAGCTGTTTTTT